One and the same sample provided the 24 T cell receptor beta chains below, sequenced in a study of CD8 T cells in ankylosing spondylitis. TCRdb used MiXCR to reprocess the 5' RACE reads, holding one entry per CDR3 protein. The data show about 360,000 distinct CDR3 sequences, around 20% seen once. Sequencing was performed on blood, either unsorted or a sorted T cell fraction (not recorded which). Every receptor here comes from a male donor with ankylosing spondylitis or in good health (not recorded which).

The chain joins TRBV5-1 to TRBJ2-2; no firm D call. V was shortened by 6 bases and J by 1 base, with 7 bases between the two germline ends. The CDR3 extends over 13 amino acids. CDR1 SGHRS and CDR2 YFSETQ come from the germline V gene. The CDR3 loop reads CASNRENTGELFF. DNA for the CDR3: TGCGCCAGCAACAGAGAGAACACCGGGGAGCTGTTTTTT.

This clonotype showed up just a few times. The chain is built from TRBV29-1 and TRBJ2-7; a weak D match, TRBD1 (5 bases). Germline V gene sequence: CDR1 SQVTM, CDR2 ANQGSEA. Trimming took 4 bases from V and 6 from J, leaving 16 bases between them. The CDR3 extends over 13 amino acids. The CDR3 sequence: CSVVDSDVGEQYF. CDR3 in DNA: TGCAGCGTTGTTGACAGCGACGTCGGCGAGCAGTACTTC.

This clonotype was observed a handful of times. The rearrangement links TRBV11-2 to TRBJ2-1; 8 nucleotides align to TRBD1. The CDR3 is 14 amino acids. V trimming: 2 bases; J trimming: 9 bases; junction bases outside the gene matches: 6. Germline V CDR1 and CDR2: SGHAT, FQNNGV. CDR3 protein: CASSLRTGSGEQFF. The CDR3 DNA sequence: TGTGCCAGCAGCTTACGGACAGGGTCAGGTGAGCAGTTCTTC.

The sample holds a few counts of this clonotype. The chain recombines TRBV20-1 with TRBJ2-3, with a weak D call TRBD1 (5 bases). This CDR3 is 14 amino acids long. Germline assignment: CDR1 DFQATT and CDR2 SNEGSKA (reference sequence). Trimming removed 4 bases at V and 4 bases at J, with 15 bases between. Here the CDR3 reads CSAKQAEYPDTQYF. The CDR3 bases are TGCAGTGCTAAACAGGCTGAGTATCCAGATACGCAGTATTTT.

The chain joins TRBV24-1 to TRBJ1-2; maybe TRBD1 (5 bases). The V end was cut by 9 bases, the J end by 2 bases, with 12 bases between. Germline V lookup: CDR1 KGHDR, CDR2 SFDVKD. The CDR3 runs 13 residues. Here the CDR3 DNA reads TGTGCCACCTCGGGGGGGGACAACTATGGCTACACCTTC. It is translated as CATSGGDNYGYTF.

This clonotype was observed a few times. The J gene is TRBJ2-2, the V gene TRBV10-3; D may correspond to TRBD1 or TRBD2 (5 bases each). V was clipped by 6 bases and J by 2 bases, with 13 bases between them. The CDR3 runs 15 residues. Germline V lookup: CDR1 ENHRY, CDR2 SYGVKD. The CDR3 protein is CAIRYRDGNTGELFF. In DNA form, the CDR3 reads TGTGCCATCAGATACCGGGACGGAAACACCGGGGAGCTGTTTTTT.

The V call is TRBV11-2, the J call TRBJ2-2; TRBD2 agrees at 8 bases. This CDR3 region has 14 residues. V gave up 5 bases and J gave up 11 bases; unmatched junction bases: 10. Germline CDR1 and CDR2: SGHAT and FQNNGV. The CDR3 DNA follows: TGTGCCAGCAGCAGTGGGCTAGCGGGTCCCGAGCTGTTTTTT. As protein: CASSSGLAGPELFF.

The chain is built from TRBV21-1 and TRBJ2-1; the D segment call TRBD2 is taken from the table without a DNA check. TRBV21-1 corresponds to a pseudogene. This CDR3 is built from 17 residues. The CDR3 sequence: CASSKFGASGVCDEQFF. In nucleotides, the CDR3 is TGTGCCAGCAGCAAATTTGGTGCTAGCGGGGTGTGCGATGAGCAGTTCTTC.

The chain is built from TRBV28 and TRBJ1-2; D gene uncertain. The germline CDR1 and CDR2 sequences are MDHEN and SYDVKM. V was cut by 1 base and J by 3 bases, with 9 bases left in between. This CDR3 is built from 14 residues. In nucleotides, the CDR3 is TGTGCCAGCAGTTTATTTGGCGGGGACTATGGCTACACCTTC. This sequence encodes CASSLFGGDYGYTF.

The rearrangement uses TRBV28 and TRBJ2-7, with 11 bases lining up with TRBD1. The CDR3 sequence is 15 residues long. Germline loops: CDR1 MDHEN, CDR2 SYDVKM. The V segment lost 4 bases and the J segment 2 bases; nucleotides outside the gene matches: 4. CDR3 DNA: TGTGCCAGCAGTTCTCCGGGACAGGGGGCCTACGAGCAGTACTTC. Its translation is CASSSPGQGAYEQYF.

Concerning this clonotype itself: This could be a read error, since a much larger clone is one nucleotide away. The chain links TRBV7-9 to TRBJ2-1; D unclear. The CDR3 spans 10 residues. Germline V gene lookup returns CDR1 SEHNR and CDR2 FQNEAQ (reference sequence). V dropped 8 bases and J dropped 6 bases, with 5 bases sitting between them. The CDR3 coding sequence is TGTGCCAGCCGCCGCAATGAGCAGTTCTTC. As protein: CASRRNEQFF. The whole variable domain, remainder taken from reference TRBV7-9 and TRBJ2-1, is DTGVSQNPRHKITKRGQNVTFRCDPISEHNRLYWYRQTLGQGPEFLTYFQNEAQLEKSRLLSDRFSAERPKGSFSTLEIQRTEQGDSAMYLCASRRNEQFFGPGTRLTVL.

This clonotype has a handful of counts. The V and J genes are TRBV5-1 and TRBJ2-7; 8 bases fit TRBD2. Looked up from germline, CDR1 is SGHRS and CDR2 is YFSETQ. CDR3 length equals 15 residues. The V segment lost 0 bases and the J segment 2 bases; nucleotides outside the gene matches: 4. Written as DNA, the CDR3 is TGCGCCAGCAGCTTGGCCGGGGGGGTGGCCTACGAGCAGTACTTC. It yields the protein CASSLAGGVAYEQYF. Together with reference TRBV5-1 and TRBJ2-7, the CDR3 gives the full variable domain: KAGVTQTPRYLIKTRGQQVTLSCSPISGHRSVSWYQQTPGQGLQFLFEYFSETQRNKGNFPGRFSGRQFSNSRSEMNVSTLELGDSALYLCASSLAGGVAYEQYFGPGTRLTVT.

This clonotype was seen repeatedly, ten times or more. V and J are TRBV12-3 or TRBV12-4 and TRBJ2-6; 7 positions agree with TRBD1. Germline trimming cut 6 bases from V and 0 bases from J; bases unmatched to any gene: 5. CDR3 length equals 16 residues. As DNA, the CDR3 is TGTGCCAGCAGCGGACAGGCCTTCTCTGGGGCCAACGTCCTGACTTTC. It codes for CASSGQAFSGANVLTF.

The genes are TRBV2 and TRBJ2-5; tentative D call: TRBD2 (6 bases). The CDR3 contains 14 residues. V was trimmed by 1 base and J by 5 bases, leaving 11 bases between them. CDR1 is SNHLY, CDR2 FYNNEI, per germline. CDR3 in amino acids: CASSEGTGDETQYF. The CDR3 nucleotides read TGTGCCAGCAGTGAAGGGACGGGGGATGAGACCCAGTACTTC.

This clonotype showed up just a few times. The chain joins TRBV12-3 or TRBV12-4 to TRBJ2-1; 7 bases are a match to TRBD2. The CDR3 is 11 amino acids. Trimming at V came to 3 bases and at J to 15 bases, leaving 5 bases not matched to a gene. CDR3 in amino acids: CASSLGGEWFF. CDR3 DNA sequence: TGTGCCAGCAGTTTGGGGGGGGAGTGGTTCTTC.

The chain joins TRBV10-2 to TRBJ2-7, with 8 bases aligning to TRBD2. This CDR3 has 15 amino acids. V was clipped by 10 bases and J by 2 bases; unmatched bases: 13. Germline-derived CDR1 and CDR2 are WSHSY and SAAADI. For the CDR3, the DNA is TGCGCCACCACCCCGAGCCCGGGACTAGCCTACGAGCAGTACTTC. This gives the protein CATTPSPGLAYEQYF.

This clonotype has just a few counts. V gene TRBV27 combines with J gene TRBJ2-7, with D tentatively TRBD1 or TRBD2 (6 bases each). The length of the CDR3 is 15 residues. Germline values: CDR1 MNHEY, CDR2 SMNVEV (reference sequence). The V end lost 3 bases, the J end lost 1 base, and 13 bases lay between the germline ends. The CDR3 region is CASSFEGGLSYEQYF. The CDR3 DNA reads TGTGCCAGCAGTTTTGAGGGGGGACTGTCCTACGAGCAGTACTTC.

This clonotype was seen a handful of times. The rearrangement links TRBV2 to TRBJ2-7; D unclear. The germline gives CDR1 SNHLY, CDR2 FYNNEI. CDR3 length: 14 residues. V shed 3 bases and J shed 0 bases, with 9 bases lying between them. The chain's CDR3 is CASSDQVPSYEQYF. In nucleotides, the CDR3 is TGTGCCAGCAGTGATCAAGTTCCCTCCTACGAGCAGTACTTC. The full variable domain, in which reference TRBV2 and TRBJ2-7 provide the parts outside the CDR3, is EPEVTQTPSHQVTQMGQEVILRCVPISNHLYFYWYRQILGQKVEFLVSFYNNEISEKSEIFDDQFSVERPDGSNFTLKIRSTKLEDSAMYFCASSDQVPSYEQYFGPGTRLTVT.

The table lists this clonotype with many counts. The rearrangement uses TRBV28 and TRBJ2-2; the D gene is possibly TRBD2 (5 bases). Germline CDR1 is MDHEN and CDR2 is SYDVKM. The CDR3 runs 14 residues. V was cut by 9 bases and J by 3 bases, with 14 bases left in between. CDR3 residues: CASTFDGDTGELFF. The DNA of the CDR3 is TGTGCCAGTACCTTCGACGGGGACACCGGGGAGCTGTTTTTT.

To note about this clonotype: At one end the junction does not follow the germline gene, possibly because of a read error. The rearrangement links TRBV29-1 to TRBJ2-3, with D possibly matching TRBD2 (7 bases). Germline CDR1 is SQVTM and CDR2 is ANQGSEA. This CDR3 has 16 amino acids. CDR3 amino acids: CSVEGGDRGGTDTQYF. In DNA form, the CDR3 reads TGCAGCGTCGAAGGGGGTGATCGGGGGGGCACAGATACGCAGTATTTT.

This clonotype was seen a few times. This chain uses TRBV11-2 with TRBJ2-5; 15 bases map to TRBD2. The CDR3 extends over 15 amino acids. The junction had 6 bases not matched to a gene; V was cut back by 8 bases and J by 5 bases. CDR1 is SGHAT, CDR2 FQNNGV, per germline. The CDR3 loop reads CASFGTSGGWETQYF. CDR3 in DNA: TGTGCCAGCTTCGGGACTAGCGGGGGGTGGGAGACCCAGTACTTC. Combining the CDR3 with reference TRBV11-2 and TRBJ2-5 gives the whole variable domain EAGVAQSPRYKIIEKRQSVAFWCNPISGHATLYWYQQILGQGPKLLIQFQNNGVVDDSQLPKDRFSAERLKGVDSTLKIQPAKLEDSAVYLCASFGTSGGWETQYFGPGTRLLVL.

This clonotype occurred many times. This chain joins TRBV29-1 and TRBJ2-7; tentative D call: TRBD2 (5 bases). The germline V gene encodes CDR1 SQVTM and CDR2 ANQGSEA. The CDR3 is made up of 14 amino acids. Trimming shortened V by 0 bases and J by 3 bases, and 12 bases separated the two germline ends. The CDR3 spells CSVEEREKGYEQYF. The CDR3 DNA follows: TGCAGCGTTGAAGAAAGGGAGAAGGGCTACGAGCAGTACTTC.

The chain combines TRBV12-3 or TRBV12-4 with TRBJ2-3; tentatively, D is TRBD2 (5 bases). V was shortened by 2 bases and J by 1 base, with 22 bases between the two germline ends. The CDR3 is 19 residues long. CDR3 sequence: CASSLLTRRGSKGTDTQYF. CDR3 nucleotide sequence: TGTGCCAGCAGTTTATTAACCCGTAGAGGGTCTAAGGGCACAGATACGCAGTATTTT.

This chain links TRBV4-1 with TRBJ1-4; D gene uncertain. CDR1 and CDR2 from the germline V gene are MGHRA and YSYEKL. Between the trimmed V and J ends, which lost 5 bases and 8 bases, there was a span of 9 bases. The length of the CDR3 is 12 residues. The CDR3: CASSELKEKLFF. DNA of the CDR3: TGCGCCAGCAGCGAGTTGAAGGAAAAACTGTTTTTT.